These T cell receptor beta chains were read from a single sample in a study of blood T cell repertoires in COVID-19. The data were produced by immunoSEQ multiplex PCR, yet TCRdb's version contains in-frame clones alone and is incomplete. The repertoire holds more than 200,000 clones, approximately 86% seen once, with around 5% in the top ten. Sequenced sample: peripheral blood. Receptors were obtained from a woman aged 55-69 years with COVID-19, enrolled during active disease. Each CDR3 is given without its conserved first and last residue. Each record gives: V gene, clone size, CDR3 length, CDR3 protein. Part of the rows lack a size; the others show once, few, many or a class for expanded clones.

>TRBV19|-|14
ASSLIHQGGPTEAF
>TRBV28|-|13
ASRLGLAPINEQF
>TRBV27|-|14
ASSLGTQGGNLVQY
>TRBV6-5|-|13
ASSKTGLFQETQY
>TRBV5-1|-|13
ASSFRDSNTGELF
>TRBV6-6|-|13
ASTPRGQGTDTQY
>TRBV7-2|once|14
ASSLGVQSTNEKLF
>TRBV7-2|few|11
ASSPRTGGGYT
>TRBV2|once|12
ASSREILNQPQH
>TRBV27|-|10
ASGDFRVEQF
>TRBV5-1|-|13
ASSGGQGPGNTIY
>TRBV30|-|10
AWSPLRDEQF
>TRBV29-1|-|11
SARGGVGQPQH
>TRBV5-1|-|12
ASSIDGGPGTQY
>TRBV7-6|-|12
ASSLTGNTGELF
>TRBV7-9|-|11
ASSLLVGEKLF
>TRBV5-1|-|13
ASSLDGQGGYGYT
>TRBV10-3|-|13
AISESGSGRETQY
>TRBV11-2|-|13
ASSLRLAATGELF
>TRBV7-2|once|11
ASSGRDYQPQH
>TRBV20-1|-|9
SARSNYGYT
>TRBV5-6|-|14
ASSLRSGGGGSPLH
>TRBV7-8|many|13
ASSLEEGRDQPQH